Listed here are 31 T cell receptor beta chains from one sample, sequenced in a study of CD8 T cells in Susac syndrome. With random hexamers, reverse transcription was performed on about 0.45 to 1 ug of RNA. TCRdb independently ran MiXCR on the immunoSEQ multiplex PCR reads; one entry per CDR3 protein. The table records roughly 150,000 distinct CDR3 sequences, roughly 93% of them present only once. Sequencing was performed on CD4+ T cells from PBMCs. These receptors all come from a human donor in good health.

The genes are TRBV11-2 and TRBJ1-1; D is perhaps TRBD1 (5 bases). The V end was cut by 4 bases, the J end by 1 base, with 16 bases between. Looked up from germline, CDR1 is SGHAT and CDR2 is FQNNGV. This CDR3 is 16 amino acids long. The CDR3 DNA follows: TGTGCCAGCAGCTCCCTGGCAGGGCGGTGGAACACTGAAGCTTTCTTT. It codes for CASSSLAGRWNTEAFF.

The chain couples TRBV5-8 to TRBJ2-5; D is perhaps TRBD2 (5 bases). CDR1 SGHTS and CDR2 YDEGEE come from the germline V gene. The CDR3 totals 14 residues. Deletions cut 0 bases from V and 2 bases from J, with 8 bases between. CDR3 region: CASSLAWTQETQYF. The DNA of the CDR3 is TGTGCCAGCAGCTTGGCATGGACTCAAGAGACCCAGTACTTC.

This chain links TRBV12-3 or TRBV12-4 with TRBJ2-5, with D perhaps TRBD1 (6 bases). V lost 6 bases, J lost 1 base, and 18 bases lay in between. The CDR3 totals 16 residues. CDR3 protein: CASRSSLGQPQETQYF. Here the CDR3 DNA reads TGTGCCAGCAGATCGTCCTTAGGACAGCCCCAAGAGACCCAGTACTTC.

The CDR3 nucleotides read TGCAGTGCTAGGGCCTCAGGAGCGGGGGGAGATACGCAGTATTTT. Translation gives CSARASGAGGDTQYF. The V and J genes are TRBV20-1 and TRBJ2-3, with TRBD2 matching 9 bases. This CDR3 contains 15 residues. The trim removed 3 bases at V and 5 bases at J, leaving 9 bases unmatched. The germline V gene has CDR1 DFQATT and CDR2 SNEGSKA (reference sequence).

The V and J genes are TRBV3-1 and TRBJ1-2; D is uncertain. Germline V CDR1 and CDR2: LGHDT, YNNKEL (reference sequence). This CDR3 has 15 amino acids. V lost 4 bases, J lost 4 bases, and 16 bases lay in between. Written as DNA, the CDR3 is TGTGCCAGCAGCCCCTGGCACCCCCCTAGCTATGGCTACACCTTC. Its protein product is CASSPWHPPSYGYTF.

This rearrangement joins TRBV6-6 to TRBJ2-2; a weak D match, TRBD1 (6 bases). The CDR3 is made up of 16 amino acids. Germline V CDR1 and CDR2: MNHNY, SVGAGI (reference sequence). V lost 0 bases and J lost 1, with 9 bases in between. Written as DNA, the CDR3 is TGTGCCAGCAGTTACTCCCGAGGGGGGAACACCGGGGAGCTGTTTTTT. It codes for CASSYSRGGNTGELFF.

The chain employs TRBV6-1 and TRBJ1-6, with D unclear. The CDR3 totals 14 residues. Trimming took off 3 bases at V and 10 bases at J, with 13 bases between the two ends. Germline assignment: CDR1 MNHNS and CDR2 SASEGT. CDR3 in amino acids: CASSERGVGSPLHF. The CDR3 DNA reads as TGTGCCAGCAGTGAGCGAGGAGTCGGGTCACCCCTCCACTTT.

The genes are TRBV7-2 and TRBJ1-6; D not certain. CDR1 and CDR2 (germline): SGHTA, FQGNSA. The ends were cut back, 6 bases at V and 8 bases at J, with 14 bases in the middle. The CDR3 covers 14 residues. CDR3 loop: CASRLDRGDSPLHF. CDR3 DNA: TGTGCCAGCAGACTAGATCGAGGTGATTCACCCCTCCACTTT.

DNA for the CDR3: TGTGCCAGCATGCAGACTAGCGGGTGGACCGGGGAGCTGTTTTTT. Its translation: CASMQTSGWTGELFF. This chain uses TRBV2 with TRBJ2-2, with TRBD2 matching 10 bases. The CDR3 length is 15 residues. Germline V lookup: CDR1 SNHLY, CDR2 FYNNEI. V trimming: 7 bases; J trimming: 5 bases; junction bases outside the gene matches: 7. Drawing the rest from reference TRBV2 and TRBJ2-2, the complete variable domain is EPEVTQTPSHQVTQMGQEVILRCVPISNHLYFYWYRQILGQKVEFLVSFYNNEISEKSEIFDDQFSVERPDGSNFTLKIRSTKLEDSAMYFCASMQTSGWTGELFFGEGSRLTVL.

CDR3 sequence (DNA): TGCAGTGCTATCCCCGGGGGGAGCAATCAGCCCCAGCATTTT. Translating gives CSAIPGGSNQPQHF. The chain uses TRBV20-1 and TRBJ1-5; possible D gene TRBD1, 5 bases. CDR1 DFQATT and CDR2 SNEGSKA come from the germline V gene (reference sequence). The germline V and J ends were trimmed by 4 bases and 1 base, with 11 bases remaining between them. The CDR3 is made up of 14 amino acids.

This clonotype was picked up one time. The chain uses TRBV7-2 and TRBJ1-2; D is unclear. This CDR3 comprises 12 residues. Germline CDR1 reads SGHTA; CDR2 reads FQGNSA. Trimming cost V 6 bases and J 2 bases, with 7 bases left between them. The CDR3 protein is CASRPGNYGYTF. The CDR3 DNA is TGTGCCAGCAGACCGGGGAACTATGGCTACACCTTC.

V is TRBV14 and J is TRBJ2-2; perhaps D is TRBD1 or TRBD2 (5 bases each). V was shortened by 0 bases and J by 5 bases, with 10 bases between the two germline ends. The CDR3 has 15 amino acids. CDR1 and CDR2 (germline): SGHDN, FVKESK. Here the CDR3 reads CASSQEGPRTGELFF. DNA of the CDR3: TGTGCCAGCAGCCAAGAGGGACCTAGGACCGGGGAGCTGTTTTTT. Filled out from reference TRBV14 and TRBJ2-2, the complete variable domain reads EAGVTQFPSHSVIEKGQTVTLRCDPISGHDNLYWYRRVMGKEIKFLLHFVKESKQDESGMPNNRFLAERTGGTYSTLKVQPAELEDSGVYFCASSQEGPRTGELFFGEGSRLTVL.

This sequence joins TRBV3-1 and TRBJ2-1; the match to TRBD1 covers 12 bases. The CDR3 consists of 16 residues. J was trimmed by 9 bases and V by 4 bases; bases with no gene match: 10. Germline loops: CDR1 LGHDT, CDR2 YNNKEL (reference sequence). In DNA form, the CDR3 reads TGTGCCAGCAGCCCCCAGGGACAGGGGGCAGGCGGTGAGCAGTTCTTC. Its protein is CASSPQGQGAGGEQFF.

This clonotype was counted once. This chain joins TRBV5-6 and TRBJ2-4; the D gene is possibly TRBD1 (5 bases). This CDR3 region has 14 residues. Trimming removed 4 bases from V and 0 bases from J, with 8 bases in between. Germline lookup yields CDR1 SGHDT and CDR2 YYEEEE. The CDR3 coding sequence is TGTGCCAGCAGCCCGGACATAGCCAAAAACATTCAGTACTTC. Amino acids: CASSPDIAKNIQYF.

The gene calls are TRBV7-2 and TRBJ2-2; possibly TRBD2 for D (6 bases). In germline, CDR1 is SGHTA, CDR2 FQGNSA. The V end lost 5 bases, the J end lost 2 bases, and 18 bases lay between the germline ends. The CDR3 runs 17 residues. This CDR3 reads CASSQQRRLVNTGELFF. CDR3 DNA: TGTGCCAGCAGCCAGCAGCGTCGACTAGTAAACACCGGGGAGCTGTTTTTT.

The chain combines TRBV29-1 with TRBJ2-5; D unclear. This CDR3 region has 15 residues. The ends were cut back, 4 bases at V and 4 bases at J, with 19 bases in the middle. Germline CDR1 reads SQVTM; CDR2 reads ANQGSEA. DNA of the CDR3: TGCAGCGTTGGGCTGCAGGCTAGATTAGCAGAGACCCAGTACTTC. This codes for CSVGLQARLAETQYF.

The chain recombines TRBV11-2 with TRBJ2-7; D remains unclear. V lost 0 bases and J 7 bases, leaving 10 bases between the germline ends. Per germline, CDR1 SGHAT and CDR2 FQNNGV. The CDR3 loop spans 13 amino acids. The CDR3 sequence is CASSLDLRVEQYF. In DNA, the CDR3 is TGTGCCAGCAGCTTAGATCTTAGAGTAGAGCAGTACTTC.

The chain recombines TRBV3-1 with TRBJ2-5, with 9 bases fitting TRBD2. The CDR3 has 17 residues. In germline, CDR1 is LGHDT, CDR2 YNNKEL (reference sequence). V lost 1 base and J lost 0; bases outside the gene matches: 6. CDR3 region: CASSQAVAGEYQETQYF. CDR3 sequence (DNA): TGTGCCAGCAGCCAAGCCGTAGCGGGGGAGTACCAAGAGACCCAGTACTTC.

The chain's CDR3 is CASSMLGLPGPGNTIYF. The CDR3 bases are TGTGCCAGTAGTATGCTGGGCCTGCCCGGGCCTGGAAACACCATATATTTT. The chain has TRBV19 and TRBJ1-3; D is uncertain. V was cut by 3 bases and J by 2 bases, with 17 bases left in between. The CDR3 is 17 amino acids. Germline-derived CDR1 and CDR2 are LNHDA and SQIVND (reference sequence).

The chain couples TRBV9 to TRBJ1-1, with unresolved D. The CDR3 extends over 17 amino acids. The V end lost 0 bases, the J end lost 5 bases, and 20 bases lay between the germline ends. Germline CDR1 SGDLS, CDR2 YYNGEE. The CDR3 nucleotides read TGTGCCAGCAGCGTAGGGACCGAAGGGATAAGGATAACTGAAGCTTTCTTT. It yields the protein CASSVGTEGIRITEAFF.

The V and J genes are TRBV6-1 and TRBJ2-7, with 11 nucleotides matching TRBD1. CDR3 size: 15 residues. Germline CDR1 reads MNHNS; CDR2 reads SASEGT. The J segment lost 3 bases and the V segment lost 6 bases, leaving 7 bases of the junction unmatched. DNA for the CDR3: TGTGCCAGCAGCCTCCCCGGGACAGGGGGCTACGAGCAGTACTTC. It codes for CASSLPGTGGYEQYF.

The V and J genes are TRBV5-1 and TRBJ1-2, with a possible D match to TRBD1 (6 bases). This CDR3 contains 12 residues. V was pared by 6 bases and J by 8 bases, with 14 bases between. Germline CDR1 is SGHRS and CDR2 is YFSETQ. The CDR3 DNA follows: TGCGCCAGCAAGGCAGGGGAGGAGGGCTACACCTTC. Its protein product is CASKAGEEGYTF.

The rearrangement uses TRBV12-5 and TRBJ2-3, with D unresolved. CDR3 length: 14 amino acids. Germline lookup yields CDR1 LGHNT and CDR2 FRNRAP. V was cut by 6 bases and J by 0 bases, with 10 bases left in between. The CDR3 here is CASGGALSTDTQYF. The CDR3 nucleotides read TGTGCTAGTGGAGGCGCCTTAAGCACAGATACGCAGTATTTT.

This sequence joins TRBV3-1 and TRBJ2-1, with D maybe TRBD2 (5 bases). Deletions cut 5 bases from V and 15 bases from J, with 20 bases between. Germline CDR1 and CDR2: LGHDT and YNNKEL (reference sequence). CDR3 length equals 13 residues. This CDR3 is CASSLPIGLPTFF. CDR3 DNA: TGTGCCAGCAGCTTACCTATTGGACTCCCCACGTTCTTC.

CDR3 DNA sequence: TGTGCCAGCAGCCAAGGCTTATACAATGAGCAGTTCTTC. Its protein is CASSQGLYNEQFF. The chain uses TRBV3-1 and TRBJ2-1; D is undetermined. Germline-derived CDR1 and CDR2 are LGHDT and YNNKEL (reference sequence). The CDR3 is 13 residues long. V was pared by 1 base and J by 4 bases, with 5 bases between.

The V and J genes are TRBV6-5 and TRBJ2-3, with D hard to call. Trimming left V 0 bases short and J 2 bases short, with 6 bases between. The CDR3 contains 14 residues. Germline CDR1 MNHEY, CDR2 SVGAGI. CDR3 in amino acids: CASSYSSTTDTQYF. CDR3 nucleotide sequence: TGTGCCAGCAGTTACTCTAGCACCACAGATACGCAGTATTTT.

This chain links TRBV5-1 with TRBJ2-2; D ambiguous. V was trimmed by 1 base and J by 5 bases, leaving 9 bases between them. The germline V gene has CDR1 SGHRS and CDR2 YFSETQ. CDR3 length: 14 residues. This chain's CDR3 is CASSLSPETGELFF. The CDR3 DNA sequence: TGCGCCAGCAGCTTGAGTCCCGAAACCGGGGAGCTGTTTTTT.

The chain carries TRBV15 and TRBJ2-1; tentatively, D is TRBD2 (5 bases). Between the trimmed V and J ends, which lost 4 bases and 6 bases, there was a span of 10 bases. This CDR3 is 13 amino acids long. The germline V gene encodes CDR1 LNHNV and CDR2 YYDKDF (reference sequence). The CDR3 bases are TGTGCCACCAGCACCGCCCGGGGCAATGAGCAGTTCTTC. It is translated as CATSTARGNEQFF.

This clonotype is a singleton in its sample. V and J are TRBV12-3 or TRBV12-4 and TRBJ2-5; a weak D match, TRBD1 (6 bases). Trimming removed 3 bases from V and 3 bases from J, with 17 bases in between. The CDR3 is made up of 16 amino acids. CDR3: CASSFGGWDKKETQYF. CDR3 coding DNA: TGTGCCAGCAGTTTTGGGGGTTGGGACAAGAAAGAGACCCAGTACTTC.

The CDR3: CASSASTGRYEQYF. The CDR3, as DNA: TGTGCCAGCAGCGCGTCGACAGGGAGGTACGAGCAGTACTTC. This chain links TRBV5-6 with TRBJ2-7; a weak D match, TRBD1 (7 bases). Germline loops: CDR1 SGHDT, CDR2 YYEEEE. V was clipped by 4 bases and J by 4 bases, with 15 bases between them. The CDR3 sequence is 14 residues long.

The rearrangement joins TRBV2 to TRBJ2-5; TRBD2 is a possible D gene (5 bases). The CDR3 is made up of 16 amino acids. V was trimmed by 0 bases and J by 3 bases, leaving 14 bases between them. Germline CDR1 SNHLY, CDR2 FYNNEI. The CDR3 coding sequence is TGTGCCAGCAGTGAAGCGCTTCTGACGGGGAAAGAGACCCAGTACTTC. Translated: CASSEALLTGKETQYF.